The clone carrying this T cell receptor beta chain has a handful of counts. Antigen: not known. This sample stems from a study of cytomegalovirus exposure and HLA in healthy donors. Study-level findings and limits: The tendency of first-cohort TCR clusters to co-occur in the 120 or so validation repertoires emerged from a later analysis. Listed as cytomegalovirus-associated were 150 to 200 TCR beta chains.

The CDR3 contains 16 residues. Germline values: CDR1 KGHSH, CDR2 LQKENI. The V and J ends lost 1 base and 4 bases, in that order; junction bases with no gene match: 8. Here immunoSEQ multiplex PCR was the method, and the copy in TCRdb shows in-frame clones only, minus some. The sample records hundreds of thousands of clones, more than 75% being singletons. The sample was PBMCs. The genes are TRBV18 and TRBJ2-7; 9 bases fit TRBD1. This TCR derives from a woman younger than 30 in good health and CMV-seropositive. CDR3 sequence: CASSPLPGQGSYEQYF. For the CDR3, the DNA is TGTGCCAGCTCACCACTGCCGGGACAGGGATCGTACGAGCAGTACTTC.